Here is one T cell receptor (beta chain) with its context. Its antigen remains undetermined. Nothing much larger sits one base from this clone, and base qualities are not available. Using the immunoSEQ assay, TCRB CDR3 regions were amplified from approximately 2.1 micrograms of genomic DNA, or from all available DNA when less than that was on hand. For multiplex PCR, 60 forward primers for TCR V beta segments and 13 reverse primers for J beta segments were used. To estimate reads per starting template, synthetic control templates were spiked into each sample at limiting dilution. The Illumina HiSeq System generated sequencing reads of 87 bp. Regarding the original processing steps: PCR and sequencing errors were removed by a nearest neighbor algorithm that merged closely related sequences. TCR overlap was measured as the percentage of unique tumor TCR beta sequences also present in the same patient's peripheral blood. This immuneACCESS table, as held by TCRdb, lists in-frame sequences with V and J called but not all clones. Of the missing ones, under half trace to an unresolved V gene in checked studies; the others have no known cause. That table supplies the V and J calls and clone size; D and trimming were determined from the DNA. The sample yields tens of thousands of clones; around 86% were counted once. The ten biggest clones cover about a sixth of the sample.

CDR1 and CDR2 were assigned from the germline V gene as SGHRS and YFSETQ. From cysteine to phenylalanine, the CDR3 is 15 amino acids long. Of all the DNA, just the CDR3 is kept, 45 bases in frame from base 1. V loses 0 bases of germline sequence and J loses 5 bases, and the interval between the two ends is 15 bases. Patients were selected on the basis of adequate residual fresh-frozen tumor tissue and more than two years of available survival data. Although molecular status otherwise differed among the glioblastoma patients, no patient had an isocitrate dehydrogenase mutation. PBMC collection took place before vaccination, two weeks after the third vaccination, and at tumor progression if progression occurred. The Qiagen DNeasy Blood extraction Kit was used for extraction of genomic DNA. This sample stems from a study of glioma-infiltrating T cells after dendritic cell vaccination (dated by TCRdb to the mid-2010s). About the study as a whole: The cohort comprised around 15 glioblastoma patients from Phase I and II dendritic cell vaccination trials, 9 newly diagnosed and 6 with recurrent disease. Autologous tumor lysate-pulsed dendritic cell vaccination was administered to the patients between about 2002 and 2013. In glioblastoma patients vaccinated with dendritic cells, deep sequencing of TCR beta CDR3 regions served to measure tumor-infiltrating lymphocyte content and to compare repertoires between tumor and blood. Survival after dendritic cell vaccination was correlated with TCR sequencing metrics such as TIL content and the overlap between tumor and blood repertoires. The vaccine consisted of monocyte-derived dendritic cells cultured seven to eight days with IL-4 and GM-CSF, then pulsed overnight with autologous tumor lysate. Each patient got three intradermal injections of the dendritic cell vaccine, spaced at biweekly intervals, in the arm below the axilla.

The full study reports these points: TCR clonality showed no direct relationship with survival, which suggests that a diverse polyclonal response may be important. After dendritic cell vaccination, a higher estimated pretreatment TIL content predicted longer time to progression and overall survival. The cohort was small and heterogeneous, few patients had complete blood and tumor sets, and even fewer had initial-recurrent tumor pairs. The TCR overlap response model with three groups was called speculative and said to need prospective validation.

The TCR sequence derives from a human donor with glioblastoma. The input for sequencing was blood, taken before dendritic cell vaccination. Recombination joined TRBV5-1 with TRBJ2-7; a tentative D call is TRBD1 (6 bases match). In nucleotide form, the sequence is TGCGCCAGCAGCTTGGAGGCAGGGGTAGGCAACGAGCAGTACTTC. Its translation reads: CASSLEAGVGNEQYF.